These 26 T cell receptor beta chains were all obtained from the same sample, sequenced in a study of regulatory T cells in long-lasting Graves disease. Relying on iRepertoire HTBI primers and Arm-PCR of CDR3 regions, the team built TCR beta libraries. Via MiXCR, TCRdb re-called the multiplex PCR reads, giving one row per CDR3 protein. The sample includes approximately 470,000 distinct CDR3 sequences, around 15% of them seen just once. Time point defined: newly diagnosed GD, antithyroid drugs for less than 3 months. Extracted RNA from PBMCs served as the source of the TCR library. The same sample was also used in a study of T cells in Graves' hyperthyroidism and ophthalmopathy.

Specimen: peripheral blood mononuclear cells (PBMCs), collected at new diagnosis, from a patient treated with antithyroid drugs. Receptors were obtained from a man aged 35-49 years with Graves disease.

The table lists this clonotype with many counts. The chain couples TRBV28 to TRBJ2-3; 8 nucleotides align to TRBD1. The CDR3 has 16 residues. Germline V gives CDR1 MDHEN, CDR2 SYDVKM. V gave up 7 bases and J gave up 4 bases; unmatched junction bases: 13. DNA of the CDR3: TGTGCCAGCACCCGGTGGGAGACAGGGGAGGCAGATACGCAGTATTTT. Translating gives CASTRWETGEADTQYF.

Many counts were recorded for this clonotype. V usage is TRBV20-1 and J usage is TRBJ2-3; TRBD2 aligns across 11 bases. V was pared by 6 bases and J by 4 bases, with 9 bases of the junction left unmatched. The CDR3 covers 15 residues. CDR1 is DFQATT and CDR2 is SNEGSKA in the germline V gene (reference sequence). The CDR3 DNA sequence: TGCAGTGCACCGCAACTAGCGGGAGTCCCAGATACGCAGTATTTT. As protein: CSAPQLAGVPDTQYF.

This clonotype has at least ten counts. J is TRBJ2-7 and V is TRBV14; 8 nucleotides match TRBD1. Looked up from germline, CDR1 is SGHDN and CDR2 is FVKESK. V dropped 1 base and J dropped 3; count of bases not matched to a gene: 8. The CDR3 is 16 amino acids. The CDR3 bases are TGTGCCAGCAGCCAAGGATATAAGACAGGGGTCTACGAGCAGTACTTC. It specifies CASSQGYKTGVYEQYF.

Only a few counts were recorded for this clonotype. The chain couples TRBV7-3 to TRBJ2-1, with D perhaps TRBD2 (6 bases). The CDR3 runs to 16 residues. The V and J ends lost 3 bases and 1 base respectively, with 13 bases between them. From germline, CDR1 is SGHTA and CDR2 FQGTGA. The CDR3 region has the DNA TGTGCCAGCAGCTTCCGAGGCGGGAAGTCCTACAATGAGCAGTTCTTC. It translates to CASSFRGGKSYNEQFF.

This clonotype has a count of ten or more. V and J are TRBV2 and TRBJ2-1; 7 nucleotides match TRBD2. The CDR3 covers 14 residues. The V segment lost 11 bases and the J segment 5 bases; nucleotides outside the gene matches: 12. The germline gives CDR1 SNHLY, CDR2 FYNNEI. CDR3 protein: CAGSPGLTDNEQFF. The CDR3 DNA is TGTGCCGGTTCGCCGGGACTAACCGACAATGAGCAGTTCTTC.

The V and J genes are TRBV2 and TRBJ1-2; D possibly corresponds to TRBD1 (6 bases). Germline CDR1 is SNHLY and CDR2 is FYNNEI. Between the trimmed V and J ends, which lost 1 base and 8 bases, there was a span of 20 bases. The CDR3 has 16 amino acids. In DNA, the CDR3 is TGTGCCAGCAGTGAAGGGAGGAATACCGGGGGCAGGGGCTACACCTTC. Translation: CASSEGRNTGGRGYTF.

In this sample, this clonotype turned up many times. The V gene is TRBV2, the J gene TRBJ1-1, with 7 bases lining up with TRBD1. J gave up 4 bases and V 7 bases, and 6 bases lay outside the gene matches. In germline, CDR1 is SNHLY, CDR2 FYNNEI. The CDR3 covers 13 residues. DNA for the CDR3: TGTGCCAGCACCCGACAGGGATCCACTGAAGCTTTCTTT. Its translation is CASTRQGSTEAFF.

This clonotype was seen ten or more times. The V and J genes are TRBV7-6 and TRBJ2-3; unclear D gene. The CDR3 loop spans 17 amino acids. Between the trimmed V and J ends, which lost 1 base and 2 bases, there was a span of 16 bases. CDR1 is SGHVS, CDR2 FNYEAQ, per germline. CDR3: CASSLGSVPGPTDTQYF. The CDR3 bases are TGTGCCAGCAGCTTAGGGTCGGTTCCTGGACCCACAGATACGCAGTATTTT.

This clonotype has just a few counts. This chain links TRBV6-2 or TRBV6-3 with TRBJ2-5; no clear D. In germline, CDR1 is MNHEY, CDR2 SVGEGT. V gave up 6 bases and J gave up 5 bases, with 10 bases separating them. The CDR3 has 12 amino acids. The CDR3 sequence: CASSLESETQYF. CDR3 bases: TGTGCCAGCAGCTTGGAGTCGGAGACCCAGTACTTC.

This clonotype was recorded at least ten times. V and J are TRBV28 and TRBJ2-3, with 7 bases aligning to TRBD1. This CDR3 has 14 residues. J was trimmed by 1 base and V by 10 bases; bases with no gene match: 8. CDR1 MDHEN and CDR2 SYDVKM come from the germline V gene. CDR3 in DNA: TGTGCCACGCACGAGGGGGCTCGCACAGATACGCAGTATTTT. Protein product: CATHEGARTDTQYF.

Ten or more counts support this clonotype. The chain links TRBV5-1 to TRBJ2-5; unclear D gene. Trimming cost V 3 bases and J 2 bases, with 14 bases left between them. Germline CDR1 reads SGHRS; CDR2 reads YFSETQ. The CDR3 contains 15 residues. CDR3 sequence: CASSSDHRRQETQYF. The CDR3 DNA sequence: TGCGCCAGCAGCTCCGATCACAGAAGACAAGAGACCCAGTACTTC.

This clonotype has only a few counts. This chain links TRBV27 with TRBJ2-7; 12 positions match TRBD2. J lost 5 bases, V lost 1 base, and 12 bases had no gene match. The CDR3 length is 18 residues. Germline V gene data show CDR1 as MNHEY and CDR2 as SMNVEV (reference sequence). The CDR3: CASSLFPQGLAGNNEQYF. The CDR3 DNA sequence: TGTGCCAGCAGTTTATTCCCCCAAGGACTAGCGGGAAACAACGAGCAGTACTTC.

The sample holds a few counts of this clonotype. In DNA form, the CDR3 reads TGCGCCAGCAGCTCGGGGGGACCCCTCCACTTT. This encodes CASSSGGPLHF. The chain uses TRBV5-1 and TRBJ1-6, with a possible D match to TRBD1 (5 bases). This CDR3 is 11 amino acids long. V was shortened by 3 bases and J by 12 bases, with 7 bases between the two germline ends. In germline, CDR1 is SGHRS, CDR2 YFSETQ.

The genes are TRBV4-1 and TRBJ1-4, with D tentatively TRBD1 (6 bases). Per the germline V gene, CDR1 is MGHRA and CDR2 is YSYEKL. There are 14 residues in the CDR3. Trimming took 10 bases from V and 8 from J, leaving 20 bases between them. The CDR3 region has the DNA TGCGCCACCATGCCGAGGGGGGTTGGAGAAAAACTGTTTTTT. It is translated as CATMPRGVGEKLFF.

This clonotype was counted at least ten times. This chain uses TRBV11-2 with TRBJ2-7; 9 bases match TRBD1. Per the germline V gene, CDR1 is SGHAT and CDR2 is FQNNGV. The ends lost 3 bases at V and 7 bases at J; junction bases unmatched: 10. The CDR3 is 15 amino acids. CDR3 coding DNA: TGTGCCAGCAGCTTTGGTGGGGACAGGGTACATGAGCAGTACTTC. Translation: CASSFGGDRVHEQYF.

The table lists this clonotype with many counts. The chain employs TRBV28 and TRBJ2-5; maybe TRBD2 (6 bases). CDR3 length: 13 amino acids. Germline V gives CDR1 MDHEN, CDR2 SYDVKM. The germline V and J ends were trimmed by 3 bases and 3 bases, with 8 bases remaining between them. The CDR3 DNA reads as TGTGCCAGCAGTTTCGGAGGGGAAGAGACCCAGTACTTC. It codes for CASSFGGEETQYF.

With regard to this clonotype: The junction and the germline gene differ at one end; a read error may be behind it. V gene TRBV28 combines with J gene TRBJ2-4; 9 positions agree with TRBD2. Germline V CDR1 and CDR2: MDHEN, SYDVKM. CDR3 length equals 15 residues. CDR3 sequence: CAGSSPGLAVNIQYF. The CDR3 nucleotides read TGTGCCGGCAGTTCTCCGGGACTAGCTGTAAACATTCAGTACTTC.

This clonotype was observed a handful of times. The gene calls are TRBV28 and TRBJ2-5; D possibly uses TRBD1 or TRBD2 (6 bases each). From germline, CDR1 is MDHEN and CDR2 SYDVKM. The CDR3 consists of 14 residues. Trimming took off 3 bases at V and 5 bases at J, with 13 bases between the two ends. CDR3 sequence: CASSFSGGFETQYF. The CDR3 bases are TGTGCCAGCAGTTTCTCCGGGGGCTTCGAGACCCAGTACTTC.

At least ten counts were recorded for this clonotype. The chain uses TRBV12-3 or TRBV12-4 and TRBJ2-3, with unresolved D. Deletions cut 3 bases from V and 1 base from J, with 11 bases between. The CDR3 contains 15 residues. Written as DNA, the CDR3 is TGTGCCAGCAGTTTTGCCTTCCGGGGCACAGATACGCAGTATTTT. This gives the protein CASSFAFRGTDTQYF.

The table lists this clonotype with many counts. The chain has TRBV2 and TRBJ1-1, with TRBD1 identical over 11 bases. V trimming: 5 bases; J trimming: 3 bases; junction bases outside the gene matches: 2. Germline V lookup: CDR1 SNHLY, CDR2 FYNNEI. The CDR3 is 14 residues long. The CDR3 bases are TGTGCCAGCAGTCGGGACAGGGGGTACACTGAAGCTTTCTTT. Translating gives CASSRDRGYTEAFF. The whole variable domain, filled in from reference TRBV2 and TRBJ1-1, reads EPEVTQTPSHQVTQMGQEVILRCVPISNHLYFYWYRQILGQKVEFLVSFYNNEISEKSEIFDDQFSVERPDGSNFTLKIRSTKLEDSAMYFCASSRDRGYTEAFFGQGTRLTVV.

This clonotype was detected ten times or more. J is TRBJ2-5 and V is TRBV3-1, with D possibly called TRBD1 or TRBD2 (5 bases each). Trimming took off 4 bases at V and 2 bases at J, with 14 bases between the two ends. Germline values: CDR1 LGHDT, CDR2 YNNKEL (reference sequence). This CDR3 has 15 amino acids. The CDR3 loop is CASSLARDGQETQYF. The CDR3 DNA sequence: TGTGCCAGCAGCCTCGCCCGGGACGGACAAGAGACCCAGTACTTC.

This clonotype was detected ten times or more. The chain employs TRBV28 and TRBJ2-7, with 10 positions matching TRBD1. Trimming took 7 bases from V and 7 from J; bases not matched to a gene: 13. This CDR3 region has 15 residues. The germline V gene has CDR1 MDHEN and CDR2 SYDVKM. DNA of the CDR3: TGTGCCAGCAAAGCCCCCCGACAGGGGGCGGATGAGCAGTACTTC. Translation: CASKAPRQGADEQYF.

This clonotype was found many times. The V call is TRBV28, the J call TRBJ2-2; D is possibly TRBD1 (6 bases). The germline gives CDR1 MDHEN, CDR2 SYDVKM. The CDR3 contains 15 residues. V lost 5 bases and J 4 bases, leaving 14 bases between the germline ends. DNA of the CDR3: TGTGCCAGCAGTGACATTAACAGGGTCACCGGGGAGCTGTTTTTT. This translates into CASSDINRVTGELFF.

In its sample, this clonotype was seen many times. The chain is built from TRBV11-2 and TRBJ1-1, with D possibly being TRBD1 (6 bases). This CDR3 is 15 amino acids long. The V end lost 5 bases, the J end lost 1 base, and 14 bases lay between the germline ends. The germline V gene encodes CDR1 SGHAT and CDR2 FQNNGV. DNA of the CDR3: TGTGCCAGCAGCCGTATGGCGGGGGCGAACACTGAAGCTTTCTTT. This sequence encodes CASSRMAGANTEAFF.

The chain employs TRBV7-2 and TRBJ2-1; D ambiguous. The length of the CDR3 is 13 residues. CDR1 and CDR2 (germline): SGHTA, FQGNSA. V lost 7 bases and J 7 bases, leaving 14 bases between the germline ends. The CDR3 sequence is CASNTIVGNEQFF. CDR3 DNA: TGTGCCAGCAACACGATAGTGGGAAATGAGCAGTTCTTC.

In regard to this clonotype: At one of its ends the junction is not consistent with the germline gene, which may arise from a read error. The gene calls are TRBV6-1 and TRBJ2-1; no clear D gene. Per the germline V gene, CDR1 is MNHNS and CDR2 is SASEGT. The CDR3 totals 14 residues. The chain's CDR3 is CASKGSLSYSEQFF. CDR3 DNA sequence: TGTGCCAGCAAGGGTAGTTTGTCCTACAGTGAGCAGTTCTTC.